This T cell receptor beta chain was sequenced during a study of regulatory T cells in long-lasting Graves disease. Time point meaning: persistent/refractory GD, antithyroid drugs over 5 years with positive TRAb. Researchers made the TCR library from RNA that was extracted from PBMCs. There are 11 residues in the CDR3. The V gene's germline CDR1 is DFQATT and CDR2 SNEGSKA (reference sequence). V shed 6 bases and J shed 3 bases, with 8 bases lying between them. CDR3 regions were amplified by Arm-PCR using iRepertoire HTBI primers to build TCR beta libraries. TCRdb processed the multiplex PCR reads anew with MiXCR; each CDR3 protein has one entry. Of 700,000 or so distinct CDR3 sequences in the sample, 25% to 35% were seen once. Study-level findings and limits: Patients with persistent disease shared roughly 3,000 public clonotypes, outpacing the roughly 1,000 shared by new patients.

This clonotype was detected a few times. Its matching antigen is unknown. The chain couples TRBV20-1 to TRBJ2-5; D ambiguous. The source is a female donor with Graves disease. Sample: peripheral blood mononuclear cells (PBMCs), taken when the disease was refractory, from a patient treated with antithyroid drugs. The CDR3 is CSAVPEETQYF. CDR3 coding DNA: TGCAGTGCCGTACCTGAAGAGACCCAGTACTTC.